This T cell receptor (beta chain) was recorded in a study of blood T cells in healthy people across ages (dated by TCRdb to between 2015 and 2017). For the study in its entirety: In model experiments, roughly one uniquely barcoded TCR beta cDNA molecule per two T cells was captured by template switching. To avoid experimental bias, donors of different ages were distributed randomly across sequencing lanes. Using the same blood draw, the study looked at two additional independent replicas of 1 million unique cDNA reads for two donors, one aged 18 to 29 and the other aged 80 or older. To track age-related changes in TCR beta repertoire diversity, the study relied on deep sequencing normalized with unique cDNA molecular identifiers. Four age groups were formed from the donors: young (average roughly 15 years), middle-aged (approximately 41), aged (approximately 60) and long-lived (about 75). Results the study describes overall, beyond this receptor: Conclusive comparison of naive and antigen-experienced compartments was prevented by the profiling of bulk unsorted PBMCs. The long-lived group showed more naive CD4+ T cells, fewer expanded clones and increased TCR diversity than the aged group, suggesting age selection. Because donor CMV infection status was unknown, age-related changes in expanded clonotypes were potentially confounded. Observed TCR beta diversity per million T cells fell roughly linearly with age, and a significant reduction was already apparent by age around 39. Estimates of total diversity from one million sequenced T cells were regarded as lower bounds and underestimates. The percentage of naive T cells measured by flow cytometry correlated strongly with observed TCR beta diversity.

Library generation was performed with 5' RACE. Sequencing was performed on an Illumina HiSeq 2500. The second PCR ran for about 6 to 11 cycles and used a J-beta primer mix along with a sample-barcoded 5' primer. Each TCR beta cDNA molecule received a unique molecular identifier from a template-switch 5' adaptor carrying 12 random nucleotides. Each sample yielded at least 2.5 million CDR3-containing paired-end reads. All of the RNA was converted into first-strand cDNA using the Mint cDNA synthesis kit, with a TRBC-specific oligonucleotide serving as the primer. Following uracil-DNA glycosylase treatment, all cDNA underwent a first 18-cycle PCR with the universal primers M1SS and BC2_uni_R. Turning to the authors' computational methods: Each sample was normalized by randomly selecting 1 million high-quality reads, each carrying a distinct molecular identifier. Reads with shared molecular identifiers were discarded instead of being binned into consensus sequences. MiTCR, run with a Q25 quality threshold and the strictest error-elimination algorithm, handled CDR3 identification, clonotype clustering and error correction. A nonparametric unseen species model using Euler transformation provided a lower-bound estimate of total TCR beta diversity. TCRdb took the public reads, trimmed them with fastp at Q25, ran MiXCR for clone calling and kept in-frame beta chains. A single entry per CDR3 protein holds the most common genes and DNA from its merged rows. For this entry, the V and J calls and clone size follow TCRdb and not the study's own pipeline. This sample is represented by 850,000 or so distinct CDR3 sequences; around 26% of them were singletons. The ten largest make up roughly 17% of the sample.

As for this clonotype: No antigen is known for it. Base qualities are not recorded, but no much larger clone differs from it by a single base.

The donors were a few dozen Caucasian individuals from Russia, aged roughly 6 to 95 years, who were systemically healthy. Each donor gave 8 to 10 milliliters of peripheral blood, collected into EDTA-treated Vacutainer tubes. Ficoll-Paque density-gradient centrifugation was used to isolate PBMCs, with at least 7 million per sample. Trizol reagent was used to extract total RNA from the PBMCs, yielding at least 6 micrograms per sample. Naive CD45RAhigh/CD27high T cell percentages were measured by flow cytometry on a PBMC aliquot from every donor. Sequencing was done on a sample of blood. The clonotype was recovered from a woman aged 80 or older in good health.

CDR3 protein: CASSLPTRGTAFF. The DNA sequence reads TGTGCCAGCAGCCTCCCCACCAGGGGGACGGCTTTCTTT. The chain uses TRBV7-9 and TRBJ1-1; a stretch of 7 junction bases matches TRBD1. Sequences SEHNR (CDR1) and FQNEAQ (CDR2) are obtained from the germline V gene (reference sequence). Including the terminal cysteine and phenylalanine, the CDR3 comprises 13 residues. Only CDR3 DNA is held: 39 bases, read in frame from base 1. Germline trimming amounts to 5 bases on V and 11 bases on J, with 11 as the count of junction bases outside the gene matches. When the CDR3 is completed using the reference TRBV7-9 and TRBJ1-1 genes on either side, the full variable domain is DTGVSQNPRHKITKRGQNVTFRCDPISEHNRLYWYRQTLGQGPEFLTYFQNEAQLEKSRLLSDRFSAERPKGSFSTLEIQRTEQGDSAMYLCASSLPTRGTAFFGQGTRLTVV.